Following are 9 T cell receptor beta chains from one sample sequenced in a study of cytomegalovirus exposure and HLA in healthy donors. PCR was performed using 60 Vbeta and 13 Jbeta primers. Profiling relied on immunoSEQ multiplex PCR, and the TCRdb table lists in-frame clones only, not all of them. The data hold 90,000 or so clones, with approximately 80% observed a single time. Sequences were obtained from PBMCs. The receptors were sampled from a woman in her forties or fifties in good health and CMV-seropositive.

This rearrangement joins TRBV19 to TRBJ1-1, with 7 bases fitting TRBD1. CDR3 length equals 12 residues. Germline values: CDR1 LNHDA, CDR2 SQIVND (reference sequence). The junction had 11 bases not matched to a gene; V was cut back by 8 bases and J by 11 bases. The CDR3 sequence: CASYTWTGEAFF. The CDR3 DNA reads as TGTGCCAGTTATACTTGGACAGGTGAGGCTTTCTTT.

This chain uses TRBV18 with TRBJ1-2; D is unclear. CDR1 is KGHSH, CDR2 LQKENI, per germline. The germline V and J ends were trimmed by 6 bases and 5 bases, with 13 bases remaining between them. This CDR3 region has 13 residues. The CDR3 sequence: CASSRSREYGYTF. The CDR3 nucleotides read TGTGCCAGCTCTCGAAGTAGAGAGTATGGCTACACCTTC.

V gene TRBV5-1 combines with J gene TRBJ1-1; 9 bases fit TRBD1. Germline CDR1 SGHRS, CDR2 YFSETQ. There are 15 residues in the CDR3. The V segment lost 4 bases and the J segment 2 bases; nucleotides outside the gene matches: 6. The CDR3 spells CASSETDRGNTEAFF. DNA of the CDR3: TGCGCCAGCAGCGAAACGGACAGGGGTAACACTGAAGCTTTCTTT. The complete variable domain, with remaining parts taken from reference TRBV5-1 and TRBJ1-1, reads KAGVTQTPRYLIKTRGQQVTLSCSPISGHRSVSWYQQTPGQGLQFLFEYFSETQRNKGNFPGRFSGRQFSNSRSEMNVSTLELGDSALYLCASSETDRGNTEAFFGQGTRLTVV.

This chain uses TRBV6-1 with TRBJ1-1, with unresolved D. The V gene lost 6 bases and the J gene lost 7 bases, with 9 bases spanning the gap. This CDR3 comprises 11 residues. Germline loops: CDR1 MNHNS, CDR2 SASEGT. The CDR3 DNA reads TGTGCCAGCAGCCTACAGCTTGAAGCTTTCTTT. It codes for CASSLQLEAFF.

The chain has TRBV4-1 and TRBJ1-3; D remains unclear. This CDR3 spans 14 amino acids. Germline assignment: CDR1 MGHRA and CDR2 YSYEKL. The germline V and J ends were trimmed by 4 bases and 0 bases, with 7 bases remaining between them. DNA of the CDR3: TGCGCCAGCAGCCCTTGGCTCTCTGGAAACACCATATATTTT. It specifies CASSPWLSGNTIYF.

V is TRBV30 and J is TRBJ2-1, with 12 bases fitting TRBD2. V lost 0 bases, J lost 6 bases, and 9 bases stayed unmatched. The CDR3 extends over 17 amino acids. CDR1 GTSNPN and CDR2 SVGIG come from the germline V gene (reference sequence). In DNA, the CDR3 is TGTGCCTGGAGTGTCGGACTAGCGGGGACAAAGGGCAATGAGCAGTTCTTC. Translated: CAWSVGLAGTKGNEQFF.

J is TRBJ1-3 and V is TRBV11-2; 7 positions agree with TRBD1. V was clipped by 1 base and J by 0 bases; unmatched bases: 0. Germline V gene data show CDR1 as SGHAT and CDR2 as FQNNGV. The length of the CDR3 is 15 residues. CDR3 region: CASSLGDSSGNTIYF. DNA for the CDR3: TGTGCCAGCAGCTTAGGGGACAGCTCTGGAAACACCATATATTTT. The full variable domain, completed using reference TRBV11-2 and TRBJ1-3, is EAGVAQSPRYKIIEKRQSVAFWCNPISGHATLYWYQQILGQGPKLLIQFQNNGVVDDSQLPKDRFSAERLKGVDSTLKIQPAKLEDSAVYLCASSLGDSSGNTIYFGEGSWLTVV.

The sample holds one count of this clone. The rearrangement links TRBV5-4 to TRBJ2-1; TRBD2 matches 8 bases. The CDR3 has 15 residues. The V gene end was trimmed by 0 bases and the J gene end by 12 bases; junction bases not matched to a gene: 11. Looked up from germline, CDR1 is SGHNT and CDR2 is YYREEE (reference sequence). The DNA of the CDR3 is TGTGCCAGCAGCTTGGGTTTCTCGGAGACTAGCGTGCAGTTCTTC. This translates into CASSLGFSETSVQFF.

The chain recombines TRBV6-5 with TRBJ2-1, with 9 bases fitting TRBD2. This CDR3 is built from 16 residues. V lost 1 base to trimming and J lost 5 bases; unmatched junction nucleotides: 6. Looked up from germline, CDR1 is MNHEY and CDR2 is SVGAGI. The CDR3 sequence is CASSYYSGSSDNEQFF. The CDR3 nucleotides read TGTGCCAGCAGTTACTATAGCGGGAGCTCTGACAATGAGCAGTTCTTC.